This T cell receptor (beta chain) was recovered during a study of T cell changes during pregnancy in multiple sclerosis. This CDR3 is built from 14 residues. Germline CDR1 reads MDHEN; CDR2 reads SYDVKM. V lost 3 bases, J lost 2 bases, and 4 bases stayed unmatched. The protocol was immunoSEQ multiplex PCR, while the TCRdb copy is restricted to in-frame clones and leaves out a portion. The sample consists of around 70,000 clones, about nine tenths of them appearing once. The receptor comes from a female donor with multiple sclerosis, enrolled in a pregnancy study. The starting material was peripheral blood, obtained in the third trimester of pregnancy. This chain uses TRBV28 with TRBJ2-7, with TRBD1 matching over 7 bases. The CDR3 sequence is CASSLTGRPYEQYF. The CDR3 nucleotides are TGTGCCAGCAGTTTGACAGGGCGCCCCTACGAGCAGTACTTC.